This T cell receptor beta chain was sequenced in a study of fetal regulatory T cell absence and autoimmunity. Per the germline V gene, CDR1 is SGHDT and CDR2 is YYEEEE. The length of the CDR3 is 15 residues. V lost 4 bases and J lost 4; bases outside the gene matches: 10. The assay was immunoSEQ multiplex PCR, and TCRdb's table has in-frame clones only and misses some. The data contain more than 90,000 clones, 72% of them singletons. The TCR sequence derives from a male donor with IPEX syndrome. The J gene is TRBJ1-2, the V gene TRBV5-6, with TRBD1 matching over 7 bases. Source material: pancreas tissue. CDR3 DNA sequence: TGTGCCAGCAGCGCCCCCAGGGGGTTAAGCTATGGCTACACCTTC. This sequence encodes CASSAPRGLSYGYTF.